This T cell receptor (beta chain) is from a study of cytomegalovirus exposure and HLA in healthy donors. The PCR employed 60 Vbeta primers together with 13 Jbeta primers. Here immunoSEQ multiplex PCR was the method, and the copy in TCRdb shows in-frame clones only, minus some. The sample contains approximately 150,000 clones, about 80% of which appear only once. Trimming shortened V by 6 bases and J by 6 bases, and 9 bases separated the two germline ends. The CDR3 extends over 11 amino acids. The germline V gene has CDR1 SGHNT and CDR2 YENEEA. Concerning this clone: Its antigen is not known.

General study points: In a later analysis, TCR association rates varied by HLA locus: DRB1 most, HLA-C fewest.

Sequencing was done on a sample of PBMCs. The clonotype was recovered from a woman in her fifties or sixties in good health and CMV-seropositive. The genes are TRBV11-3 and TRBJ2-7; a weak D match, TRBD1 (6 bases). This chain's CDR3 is CASRQGREQYF. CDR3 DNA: TGTGCCAGCAGACAGGGACGCGAGCAGTACTTC.